This T cell receptor beta chain comes out of a study of PD-L1 blockade in urothelial cancer. Study in general: Prior exposure to chemotherapy in patients amounted to 0 to 3 regimens received. Across blood samples, T cells had a median count of around 140,000.

V was cut by 2 bases and J by 5 bases, with 12 bases left in between. Germline V lookup: CDR1 WNHNN, CDR2 SYGVQD (reference sequence). The CDR3 is 15 amino acids. Stated time point: pretreatment peripheral blood. This clone was picked up a small number of times. TCRdb's copy holds only in-frame clones and misses some; the assay was immunoSEQ multiplex PCR. The sample records some 63,000 clones, 75% to 85% being singletons. The sequence came from a man between 65 and 80 years old with urothelial cancer. This rearrangement joins TRBV10-1 to TRBJ2-2; D may be TRBD1 (8 bases). This sample comprised PBMCs, obtained around atezolizumab (anti-PD-L1) treatment. This CDR3 is CASSEAQGGTGELFF. DNA for the CDR3: TGCGCCAGCAGTGAGGCACAGGGGGGGACCGGGGAGCTGTTTTTT.